These 22 T cell receptor beta chains came from one sample sequenced in a study of cytomegalovirus exposure and HLA in healthy donors. PCR involved 60 Vbeta and 13 Jbeta primers. Some clones are missing from TCRdb's copy, which holds only in-frame ones; the method was immunoSEQ multiplex PCR. Here the sample spans around 200,000 clones, over 80% being singletons. Sequencing was done on a sample of PBMCs. These TCRs come from a man between 40 and 49 years old in good health and CMV-seropositive.

The V and J genes are TRBV4-1 and TRBJ2-2; TRBD2 is a possible D gene (5 bases). V lost 4 bases and J lost 4, with 19 bases in between. Germline assignment: CDR1 MGHRA and CDR2 YSYEKL. The CDR3 extends over 17 amino acids. CDR3 in DNA: TGCGCCAGCAGCCCAAGTCCTCGTGATAGCGTCACCGGGGAGCTGTTTTTT. It specifies CASSPSPRDSVTGELFF.

The rearrangement links TRBV30 to TRBJ2-2; D is ambiguous. V was shortened by 2 bases and J by 1 base, with 11 bases between the two germline ends. This CDR3 comprises 15 residues. Germline CDR1 GTSNPN, CDR2 SVGIG (reference sequence). CDR3 sequence (DNA): TGTGCCTGGAGTCGGGTACTGCTGAACACCGGGGAGCTGTTTTTT. Translating gives CAWSRVLLNTGELFF.

This chain uses TRBV10-3 with TRBJ2-3; TRBD2 matches 8 bases. The CDR3 has 20 amino acids. The J segment lost 2 bases and the V segment lost 2 bases, leaving 18 bases of the junction unmatched. Germline CDR1 and CDR2: ENHRY and SYGVKD. CDR3: CAISEAASGSGSKFTDTQYF. The CDR3 DNA follows: TGTGCCATCAGTGAGGCGGCTAGCGGGTCAGGCTCAAAGTTCACAGATACGCAGTATTTT.

The genes are TRBV13 and TRBJ1-1, with 8 nucleotides matching TRBD1. Germline V gene lookup returns CDR1 PRHDT and CDR2 FYEKMQ (reference sequence). The CDR3 covers 13 residues. The ends lost 7 bases at V and 6 bases at J; junction bases unmatched: 7. CDR3 in DNA: TGTGCCAGCATCCAGCTGGACAGGGCTGAAGCTTTCTTT. Encoded protein: CASIQLDRAEAFF. The variable domain in full, completed from reference TRBV13 and TRBJ1-1, reads AAGVIQSPRHLIKEKRETATLKCYPIPRHDTVYWYQQGPGQDPQFLISFYEKMQSDKGSIPDRFSAQQFSDYHSELNMSSLELGDSALYFCASIQLDRAEAFFGQGTRLTVV.

Comments on this clone: The junction and the germline gene differ at one end; a read error may be behind it. The V call is TRBV20-1, the J call TRBJ1-1, with D unresolved. Germline assignment: CDR1 DFQATT and CDR2 SNEGSKA (reference sequence). This CDR3 is built from 9 residues. CDR3 bases: TGCAGTGCTAGCAACGACGGGGTATTT. Its translation: CSASNDGVF.

The V call is TRBV5-1, the J call TRBJ1-5; D is unresolved. Germline CDR1 SGHRS, CDR2 YFSETQ. Trimming removed 1 base from V and 0 bases from J, with 8 bases in between. The length of the CDR3 is 15 residues. The CDR3 DNA is TGCGCCAGCAGCTTGTACGGTAATAGCAATCAGCCCCAGCATTTT. Its protein product is CASSLYGNSNQPQHF. Combining the CDR3 with reference TRBV5-1 and TRBJ1-5 gives the whole variable domain KAGVTQTPRYLIKTRGQQVTLSCSPISGHRSVSWYQQTPGQGLQFLFEYFSETQRNKGNFPGRFSGRQFSNSRSEMNVSTLELGDSALYLCASSLYGNSNQPQHFGDGTRLSIL.

The chain carries TRBV5-1 and TRBJ2-2; a possible D gene is TRBD2 (6 bases). Germline CDR1 SGHRS, CDR2 YFSETQ. The CDR3 is made up of 14 amino acids. V was trimmed by 7 bases and J by 3 bases, leaving 13 bases between them. DNA of the CDR3: TGCGCCAGCGGGGACTGGTGGCACACCGGGGAGCTGTTTTTT. Amino acids: CASGDWWHTGELFF.

The rearrangement uses TRBV15 and TRBJ1-5; D is ambiguous. CDR3 size: 14 residues. V lost 3 bases and J 3 bases, leaving 9 bases between the germline ends. Germline V gene lookup returns CDR1 LNHNV and CDR2 YYDKDF (reference sequence). The CDR3 region has the DNA TGTGCCACCAGCAGGCCGGGAGACAATCAGCCCCAGCATTTT. Translating gives CATSRPGDNQPQHF.

The gene calls are TRBV7-9 and TRBJ1-5; D is unclear. This CDR3 spans 12 amino acids. V was pared by 2 bases and J by 6 bases, with 5 bases between. Germline values: CDR1 SEHNR, CDR2 FQNEAQ (reference sequence). The CDR3 protein is CASSLYSQPQHF. The DNA of the CDR3 is TGTGCCAGCAGCTTATACAGTCAGCCCCAGCATTTT.

The chain recombines TRBV19 with TRBJ1-5, with a tentative D call TRBD1 (6 bases). CDR1 is LNHDA and CDR2 is SQIVND in the germline V gene (reference sequence). The CDR3 consists of 15 residues. V shed 5 bases and J shed 0 bases, with 11 bases lying between them. CDR3 protein: CASSWQGLSNQPQHF. The DNA for the CDR3 is TGTGCCAGTAGTTGGCAGGGGCTTAGCAATCAGCCCCAGCATTTT.

The chain couples TRBV5-8 to TRBJ2-3, with a tentative D call TRBD2 (6 bases). There are 14 residues in the CDR3. Looked up from germline, CDR1 is SGHTS and CDR2 is YDEGEE. Trimming took off 10 bases at V and 2 bases at J, with 17 bases between the two ends. CDR3 amino acids: CASQEGGYTDTQYF. The DNA for the CDR3 is TGTGCCTCCCAGGAGGGCGGTTACACAGATACGCAGTATTTT.

This chain links TRBV5-6 with TRBJ2-7, with 8 bases identical to TRBD1. With 4 bases clipped from V and 6 bases from J, the junction kept 9 bases outside the gene matches. The CDR3 extends over 14 amino acids. Germline lookup yields CDR1 SGHDT and CDR2 YYEEEE. The CDR3 nucleotides read TGTGCCAGCAGCCTACGGACAGGGTTTGGCGAGCAGTACTTC. Translating gives CASSLRTGFGEQYF.

The chain carries TRBV18 and TRBJ2-7; the match to TRBD1 covers 7 bases. The germline V gene encodes CDR1 KGHSH and CDR2 LQKENI. CDR3 length equals 15 residues. The junction had 9 bases not matched to a gene; V was cut back by 4 bases and J by 3 bases. CDR3 DNA: TGTGCCAGCTCACACAGGGACAGCGCCTACTACGAGCAGTACGTC. Residues: CASSHRDSAYYEQYV.

V usage is TRBV6-1 and J usage is TRBJ1-1; 7 positions match TRBD1. CDR1 and CDR2 (germline): MNHNS, SASEGT. V trimming: 2 bases; J trimming: 3 bases; junction bases outside the gene matches: 6. The CDR3 is made up of 15 amino acids. In DNA, the CDR3 is TGTGCCAGCAGTGAATTCGCAGGGGGGTACACTGAAGCTTTCTTT. It codes for CASSEFAGGYTEAFF.

Details on this clone: Germline is not matched at one junction end, which may reflect a read error. This rearrangement joins TRBV7-9 to TRBJ1-6; D unclear. This CDR3 has 15 residues. The germline V gene encodes CDR1 SEHNR and CDR2 FQNEAQ (reference sequence). CDR3 loop: CSSSLVSGYNSPLHF. CDR3 bases: TGTTCCAGCAGCTTAGTTTCGGGGTACAATTCACCCCTCCACTTT.

The rearrangement joins TRBV6-5 to TRBJ2-5, with D possibly TRBD1 on 6 matching bases. The V end lost 5 bases, the J end lost 4 bases, and 11 bases lay between the germline ends. CDR3 size: 13 residues. Germline V CDR1 and CDR2: MNHEY, SVGAGI. CDR3 loop: CASSPQGRETQYF. The CDR3, as DNA: TGTGCCAGCAGTCCACAGGGCCGAGAGACCCAGTACTTC.

This sequence joins TRBV27 and TRBJ2-2; D is possibly TRBD2 (6 bases). Trimming took off 8 bases at V and 3 bases at J, with 10 bases between the two ends. This CDR3 spans 13 amino acids. The germline gives CDR1 MNHEY, CDR2 SMNVEV (reference sequence). The CDR3 loop reads CASGGTDTGELFF. The CDR3 nucleotides read TGTGCCAGCGGCGGGACCGACACCGGGGAGCTGTTTTTT.

The genes are TRBV5-1 and TRBJ2-1, with 7 bases identical to TRBD1. The V gene's germline CDR1 is SGHRS and CDR2 YFSETQ. The CDR3 runs 11 residues. The junction had 3 bases not matched to a gene; V was cut back by 3 bases and J by 12 bases. DNA for the CDR3: TGCGCCAGCAGCTCGACAGGGCCGCAGTTCTTC. It yields the protein CASSSTGPQFF.

The chain carries TRBV11-2 and TRBJ2-7, with 14 bases matching TRBD2. The CDR3 contains 14 residues. The V gene end was trimmed by 6 bases and the J gene end by 5 bases; junction bases not matched to a gene: 3. Germline loops: CDR1 SGHAT, CDR2 FQNNGV. The DNA for the CDR3 is TGTGCCAGCAGGGCGGGACTAGCGGGAGACGAGCAGTACTTC. This gives the protein CASRAGLAGDEQYF. The variable domain in full, with the rest retrieved from reference TRBV11-2 and TRBJ2-7, is EAGVAQSPRYKIIEKRQSVAFWCNPISGHATLYWYQQILGQGPKLLIQFQNNGVVDDSQLPKDRFSAERLKGVDSTLKIQPAKLEDSAVYLCASRAGLAGDEQYFGPGTRLTVT.

The genes are TRBV29-1 and TRBJ2-7; D may be TRBD2 (5 bases). The CDR3 sequence is 13 residues long. The germline gives CDR1 SQVTM, CDR2 ANQGSEA. The V and J ends lost 0 bases and 2 bases respectively, with 8 bases between them. In nucleotides, the CDR3 is TGCAGCGTTGAAGATCACGGGGCCTACGAGCAGTACTTC. As protein: CSVEDHGAYEQYF.

The gene calls are TRBV18 and TRBJ1-4; 7 bases are shared with TRBD1. There are 14 residues in the CDR3. Germline trimming cut 3 bases from V and 8 bases from J; bases unmatched to any gene: 6. The germline V gene encodes CDR1 KGHSH and CDR2 LQKENI. In DNA form, the CDR3 reads TGTGCCAGCTCACCCGGGACAGCCGCAGAAAAACTGTTTTTT. Translating it yields CASSPGTAAEKLFF.

The chain employs TRBV27 and TRBJ1-1; D is ambiguous. This CDR3 comprises 11 residues. The germline V gene encodes CDR1 MNHEY and CDR2 SMNVEV (reference sequence). V lost 3 bases and J 6 bases, leaving 5 bases between the germline ends. This CDR3 is CASSFGAEAFF. DNA for the CDR3: TGTGCCAGCAGTTTCGGGGCTGAAGCTTTCTTT.